This T cell receptor (beta chain) is drawn from a study of regulatory T cells in long-lasting Graves disease. Germline CDR1 is MDHEN and CDR2 is SYDVKM. Trimming stripped 3 bases from V and 3 bases from J, with 15 bases between. The CDR3 has 15 residues. Arm-PCR of CDR3 regions and iRepertoire HTBI primers were used to build TCR beta libraries. In the original workflow: Samples revealed 50 to 70 TRBV and 14 TRBJ segments. One entry per CDR3 protein results from TCRdb running MiXCR on the multiplex PCR reads. Clone size and V and J calls follow TCRdb, not the original study. Of a few hundred thousand distinct CDR3 sequences in the sample, around 20% were seen once. This clonotype was seen at least ten times. Its antigen is undetermined. The time point is: persistent/refractory GD, antithyroid drugs over 5 years with positive TRAb. After RNA was extracted from PBMCs, the TCR library was made from it. Findings and caveats of the study: The study examined only peripheral blood, not thyroid tissue. TCR diversity in persistent Graves' patients was below that of newly diagnosed ones. Small sample size may have lowered accuracy.

The chain couples TRBV28 to TRBJ2-7; D is undetermined. The clonotype originates from a female donor with Graves disease. This sample comprised peripheral blood mononuclear cells (PBMCs), obtained when the disease was refractory, from a patient treated with antithyroid drugs. The CDR3 loop reads CASSFRLTSDYEQYF. Written as DNA, the CDR3 is TGTGCCAGCAGTTTTAGGCTCACTTCCGACTACGAGCAGTACTTC.